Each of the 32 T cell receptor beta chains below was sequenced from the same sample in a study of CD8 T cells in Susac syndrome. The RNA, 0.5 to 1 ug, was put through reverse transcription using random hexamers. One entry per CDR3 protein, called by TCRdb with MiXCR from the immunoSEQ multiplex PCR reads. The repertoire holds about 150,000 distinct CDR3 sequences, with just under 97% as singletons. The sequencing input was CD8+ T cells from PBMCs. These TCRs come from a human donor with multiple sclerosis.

CDR3 sequence: CASSQLAGGQEDTQYF. The DNA for the CDR3 is TGCGCCAGCAGCCAACTAGCGGGGGGGCAAGAAGATACGCAGTATTTT. The chain uses TRBV5-1 and TRBJ2-3; 13 bases map to TRBD2. The trim removed 4 bases at V and 5 bases at J, leaving 7 bases unmatched. The germline gives CDR1 SGHRS, CDR2 YFSETQ. The CDR3 consists of 16 residues.

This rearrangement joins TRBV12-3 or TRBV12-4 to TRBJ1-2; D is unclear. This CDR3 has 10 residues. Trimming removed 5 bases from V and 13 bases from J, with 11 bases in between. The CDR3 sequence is CASSPSRATF. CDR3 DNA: TGTGCCAGCAGTCCTTCTCGGGCCACCTTC.

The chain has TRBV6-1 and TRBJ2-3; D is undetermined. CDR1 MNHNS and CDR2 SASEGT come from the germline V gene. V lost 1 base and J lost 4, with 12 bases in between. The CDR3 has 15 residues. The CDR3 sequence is CASSEGPYRADTQYF. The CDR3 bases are TGTGCCAGCAGTGAAGGCCCCTACCGGGCAGATACGCAGTATTTT.

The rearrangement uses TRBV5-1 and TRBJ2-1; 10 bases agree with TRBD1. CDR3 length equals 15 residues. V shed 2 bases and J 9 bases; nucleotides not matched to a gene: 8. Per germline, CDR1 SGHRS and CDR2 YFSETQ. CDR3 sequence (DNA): TGCGCCAGCAGCTTTGCGGACAGGGGGTCTTCTGAGCAGTTCTTC. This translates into CASSFADRGSSEQFF.

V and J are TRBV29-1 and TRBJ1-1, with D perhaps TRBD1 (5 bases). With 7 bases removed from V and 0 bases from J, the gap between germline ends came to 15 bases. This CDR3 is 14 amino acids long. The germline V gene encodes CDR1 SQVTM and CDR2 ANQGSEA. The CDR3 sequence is CSAYPGGLNTEAFF. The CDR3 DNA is TGCAGCGCATACCCGGGGGGACTGAACACTGAAGCTTTCTTT.

CDR3 sequence reads: CSVVRDLAFF. DNA of the CDR3: TGCAGCGTTGTCCGGGACCTGGCTTTCTTT. The genes are TRBV29-1 and TRBJ1-1, with TRBD1 as a possible D gene (5 bases). Trimming shortened V by 4 bases and J by 11 bases, and 11 bases separated the two germline ends. The CDR3 covers 10 residues. Germline-derived CDR1 and CDR2 are SQVTM and ANQGSEA.

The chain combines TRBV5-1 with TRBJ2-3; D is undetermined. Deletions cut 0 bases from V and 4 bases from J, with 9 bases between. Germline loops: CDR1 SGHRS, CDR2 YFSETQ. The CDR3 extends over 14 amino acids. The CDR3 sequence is CASSLEYIPDTQYF. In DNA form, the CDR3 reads TGCGCCAGCAGCTTGGAATATATTCCAGATACGCAGTATTTT.

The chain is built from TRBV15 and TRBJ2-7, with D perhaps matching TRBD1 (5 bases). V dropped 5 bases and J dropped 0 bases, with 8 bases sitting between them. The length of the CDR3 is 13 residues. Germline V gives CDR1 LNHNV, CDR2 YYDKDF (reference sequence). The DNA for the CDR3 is TGTGCCACCAGCGGGGCAAACTCCTACGAGCAGTACTTC. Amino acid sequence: CATSGANSYEQYF.

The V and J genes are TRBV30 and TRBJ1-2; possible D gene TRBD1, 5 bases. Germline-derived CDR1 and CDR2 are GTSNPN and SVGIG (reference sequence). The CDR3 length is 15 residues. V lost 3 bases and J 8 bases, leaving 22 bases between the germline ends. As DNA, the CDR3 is TGTGCCTGGAGGGACACCGATACTCTGGGGGACGGCTACACCTTC. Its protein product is CAWRDTDTLGDGYTF.

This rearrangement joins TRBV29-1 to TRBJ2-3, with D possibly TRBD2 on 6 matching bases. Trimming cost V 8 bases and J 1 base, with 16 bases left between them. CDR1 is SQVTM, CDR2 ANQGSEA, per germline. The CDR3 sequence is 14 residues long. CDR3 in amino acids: CSLAGGDGTDTQYF. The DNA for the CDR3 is TGCAGCCTCGCCGGGGGTGATGGCACAGATACGCAGTATTTT.

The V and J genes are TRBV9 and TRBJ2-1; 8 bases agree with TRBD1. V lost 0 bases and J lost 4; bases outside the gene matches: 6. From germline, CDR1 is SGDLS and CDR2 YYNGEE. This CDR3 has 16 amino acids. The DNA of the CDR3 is TGTGCCAGCAGCGTAGTGCGTGACAGGGGTTACAATGAGCAGTTCTTC. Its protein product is CASSVVRDRGYNEQFF.

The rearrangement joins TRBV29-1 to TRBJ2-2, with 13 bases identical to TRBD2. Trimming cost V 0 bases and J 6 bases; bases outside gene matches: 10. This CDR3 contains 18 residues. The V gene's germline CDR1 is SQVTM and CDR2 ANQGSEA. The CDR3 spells CSVEDIYTSGGAPGELFF. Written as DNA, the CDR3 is TGCAGCGTTGAAGATATTTATACTAGCGGGGGGGCCCCCGGGGAGCTGTTTTTT.

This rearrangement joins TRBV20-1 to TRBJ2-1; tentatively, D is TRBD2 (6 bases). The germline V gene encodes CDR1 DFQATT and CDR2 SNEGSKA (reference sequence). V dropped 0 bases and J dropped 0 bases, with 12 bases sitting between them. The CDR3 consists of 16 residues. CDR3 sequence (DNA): TGCAGTGCTAGAGATCTGGAGGGATACTCCTACAATGAGCAGTTCTTC. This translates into CSARDLEGYSYNEQFF.

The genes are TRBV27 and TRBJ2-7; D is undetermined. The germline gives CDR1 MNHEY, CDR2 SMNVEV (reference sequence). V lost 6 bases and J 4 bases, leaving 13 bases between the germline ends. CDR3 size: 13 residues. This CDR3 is CASSHRSGYEQYF. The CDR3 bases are TGTGCCAGCAGCCATCGGTCCGGTTACGAGCAGTACTTC.

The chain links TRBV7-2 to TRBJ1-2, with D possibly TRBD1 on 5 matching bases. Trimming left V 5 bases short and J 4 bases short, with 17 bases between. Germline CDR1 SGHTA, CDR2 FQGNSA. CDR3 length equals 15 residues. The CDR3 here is CASSPRAGSAYGYTF. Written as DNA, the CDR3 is TGTGCCAGCAGCCCCCGGGCAGGGAGCGCCTATGGCTACACCTTC.

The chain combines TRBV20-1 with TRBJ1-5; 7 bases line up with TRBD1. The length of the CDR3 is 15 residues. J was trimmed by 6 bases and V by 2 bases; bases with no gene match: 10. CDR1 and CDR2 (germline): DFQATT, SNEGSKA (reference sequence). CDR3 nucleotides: TGCAGTGCTAGACGACGACAGGGAGAGAGTCAGCCCCAGCATTTT. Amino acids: CSARRRQGESQPQHF.

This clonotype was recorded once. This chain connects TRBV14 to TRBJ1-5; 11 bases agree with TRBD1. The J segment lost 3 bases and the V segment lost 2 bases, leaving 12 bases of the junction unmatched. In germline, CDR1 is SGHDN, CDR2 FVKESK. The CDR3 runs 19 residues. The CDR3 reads CASSQQLRTGGTSNQPQHF. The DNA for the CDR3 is TGTGCCAGCAGCCAACAGTTGCGGACAGGGGGCACCTCCAATCAGCCCCAGCATTTT.

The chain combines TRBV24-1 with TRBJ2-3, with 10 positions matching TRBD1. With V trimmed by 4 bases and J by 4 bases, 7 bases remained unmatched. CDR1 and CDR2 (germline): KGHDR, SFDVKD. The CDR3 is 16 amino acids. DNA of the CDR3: TGTGCCACCAGTGACCCCTCGGGACAGGGGCCAGATACGCAGTATTTT. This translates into CATSDPSGQGPDTQYF.

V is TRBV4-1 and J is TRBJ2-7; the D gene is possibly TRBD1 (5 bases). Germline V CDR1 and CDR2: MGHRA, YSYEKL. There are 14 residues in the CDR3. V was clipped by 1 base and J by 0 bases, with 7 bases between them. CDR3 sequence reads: CASSQGDSSYEQYV. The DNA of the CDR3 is TGCGCCAGCAGCCAAGGCGACAGCTCCTACGAGCAGTACGTC.

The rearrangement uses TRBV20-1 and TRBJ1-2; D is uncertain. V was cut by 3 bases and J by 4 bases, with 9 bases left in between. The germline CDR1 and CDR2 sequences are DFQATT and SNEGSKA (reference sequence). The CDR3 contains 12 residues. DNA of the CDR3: TGCAGTGCTAGTAACAGACTCTATGGCTACACCTTC. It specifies CSASNRLYGYTF.

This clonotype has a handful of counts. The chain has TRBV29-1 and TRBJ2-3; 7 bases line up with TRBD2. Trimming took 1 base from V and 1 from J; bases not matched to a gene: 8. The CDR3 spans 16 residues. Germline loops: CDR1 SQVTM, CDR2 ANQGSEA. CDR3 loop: CSVEGWRGSRTDTQYF. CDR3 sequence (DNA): TGCAGCGTTGAAGGCTGGCGGGGGAGTCGCACAGATACGCAGTATTTT.

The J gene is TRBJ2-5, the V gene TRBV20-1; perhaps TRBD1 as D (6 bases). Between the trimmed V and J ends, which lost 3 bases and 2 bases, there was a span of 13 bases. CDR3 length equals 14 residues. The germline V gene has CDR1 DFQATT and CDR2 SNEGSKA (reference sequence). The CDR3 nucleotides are TGCAGTGCTAGCGATGGAACAGGGCAAGAGACCCAGTACTTC. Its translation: CSASDGTGQETQYF.

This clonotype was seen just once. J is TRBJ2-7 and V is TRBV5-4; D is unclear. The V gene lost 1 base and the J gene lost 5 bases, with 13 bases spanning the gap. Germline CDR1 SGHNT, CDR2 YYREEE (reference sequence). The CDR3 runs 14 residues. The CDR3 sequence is CASSLYFSKDEQYV. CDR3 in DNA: TGTGCCAGCAGCTTGTATTTCTCGAAGGACGAGCAGTACGTC.

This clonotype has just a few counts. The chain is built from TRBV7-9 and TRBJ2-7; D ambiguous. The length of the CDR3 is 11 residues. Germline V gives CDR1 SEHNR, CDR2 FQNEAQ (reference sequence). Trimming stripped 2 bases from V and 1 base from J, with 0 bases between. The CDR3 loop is CASSLSYEQYF. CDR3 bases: TGTGCCAGCAGCTTATCCTACGAGCAGTACTTC.

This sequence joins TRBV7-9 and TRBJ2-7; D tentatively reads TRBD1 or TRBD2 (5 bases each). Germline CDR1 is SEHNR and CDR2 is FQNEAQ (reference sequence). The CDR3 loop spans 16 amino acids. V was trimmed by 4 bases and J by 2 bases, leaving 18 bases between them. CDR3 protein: CASSSAGKSGPYEQYV. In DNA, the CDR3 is TGTGCCAGCAGCTCTGCCGGGAAATCGGGACCCTACGAGCAGTACGTC.

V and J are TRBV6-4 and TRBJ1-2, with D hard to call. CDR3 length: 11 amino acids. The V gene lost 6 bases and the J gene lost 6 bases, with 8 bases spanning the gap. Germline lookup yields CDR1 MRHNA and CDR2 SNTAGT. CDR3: CASRGLDGYTF. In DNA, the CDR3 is TGTGCCAGCAGGGGTCTCGATGGCTACACCTTC.

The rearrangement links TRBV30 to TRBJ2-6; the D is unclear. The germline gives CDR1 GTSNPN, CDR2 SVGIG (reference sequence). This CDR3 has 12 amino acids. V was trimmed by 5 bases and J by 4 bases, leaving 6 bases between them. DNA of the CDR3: TGTGCCTGGCAAACAGGGGCCAACGTCCTGACTTTC. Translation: CAWQTGANVLTF.

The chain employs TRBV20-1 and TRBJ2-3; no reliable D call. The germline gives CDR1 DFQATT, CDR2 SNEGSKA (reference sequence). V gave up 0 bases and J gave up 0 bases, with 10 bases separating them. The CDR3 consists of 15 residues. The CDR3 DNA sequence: TGCAGTGCTAGAGATCGCAGCTCTAGCACAGATACGCAGTATTTT. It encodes CSARDRSSSTDTQYF.

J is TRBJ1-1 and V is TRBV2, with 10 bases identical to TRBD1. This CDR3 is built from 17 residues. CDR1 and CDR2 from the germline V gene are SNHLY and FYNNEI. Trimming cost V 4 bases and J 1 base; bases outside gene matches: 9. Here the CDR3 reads CASSVTGQGPSNTEAFF. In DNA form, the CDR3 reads TGTGCCAGCAGTGTAACGGGACAGGGGCCTTCGAACACTGAAGCTTTCTTT.

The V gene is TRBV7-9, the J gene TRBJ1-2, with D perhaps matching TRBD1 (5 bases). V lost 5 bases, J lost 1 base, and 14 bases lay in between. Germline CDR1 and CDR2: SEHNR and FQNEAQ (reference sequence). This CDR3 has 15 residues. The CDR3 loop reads CASSSLDRHNYGYTF. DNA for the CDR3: TGTGCCAGCAGCAGTCTAGACAGACATAACTATGGCTACACCTTC.

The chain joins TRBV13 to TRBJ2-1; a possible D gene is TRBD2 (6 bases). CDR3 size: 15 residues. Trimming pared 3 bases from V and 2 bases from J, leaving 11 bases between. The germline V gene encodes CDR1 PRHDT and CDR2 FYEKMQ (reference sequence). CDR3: CASSFGLAPYNEQFF. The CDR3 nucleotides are TGTGCCAGCAGCTTTGGTCTAGCGCCCTACAATGAGCAGTTCTTC.

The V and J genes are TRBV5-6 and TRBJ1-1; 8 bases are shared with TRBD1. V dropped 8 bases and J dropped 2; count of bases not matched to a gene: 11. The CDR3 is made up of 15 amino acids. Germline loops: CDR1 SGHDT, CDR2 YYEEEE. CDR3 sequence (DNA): TGTGCCAGTAGGCAGGGGGCGCGGAGAAACACTGAAGCTTTCTTT. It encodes CASRQGARRNTEAFF.